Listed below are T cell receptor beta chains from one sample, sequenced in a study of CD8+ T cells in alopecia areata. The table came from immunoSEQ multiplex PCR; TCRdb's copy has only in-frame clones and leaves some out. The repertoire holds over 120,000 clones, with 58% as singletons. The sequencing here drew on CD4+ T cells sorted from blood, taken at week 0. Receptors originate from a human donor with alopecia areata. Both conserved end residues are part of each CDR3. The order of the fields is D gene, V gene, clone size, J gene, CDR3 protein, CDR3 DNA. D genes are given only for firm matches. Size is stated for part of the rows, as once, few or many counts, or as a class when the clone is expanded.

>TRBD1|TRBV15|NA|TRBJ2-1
CATSRDSPGQGLNNEQFF
TGTGCCACCAGCAGAGATTCTCCAGGACAGGGGCTTAACAATGAGCAGTTCTTC
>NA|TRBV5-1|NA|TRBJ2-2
CASSLEQAAGELFF
TGCGCCAGCAGCTTGGAGCAGGCGGCCGGGGAGCTGTTTTTT
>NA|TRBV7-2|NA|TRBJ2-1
CASSLPSVDEQFF
TGTGCCAGCAGCCTCCCGTCTGTGGATGAGCAGTTCTTC
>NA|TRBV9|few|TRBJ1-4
CASSVGTDEKLFF
TGTGCCAGCAGCGTAGGGACGGATGAAAAACTGTTTTTT
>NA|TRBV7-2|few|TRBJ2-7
CASSLDLRPYEQYF
TGTGCCAGCAGCTTAGACCTGCGGCCATACGAGCAGTACTTC
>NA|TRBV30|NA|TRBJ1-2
CAWSVFGGYTF
TGTGCCTGGAGTGTCTTCGGAGGCTACACCTTC
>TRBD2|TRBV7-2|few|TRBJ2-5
CASSFNSGGRGETQYF
TGTGCCAGCAGCTTCAATAGCGGGGGCAGAGGAGAGACCCAGTACTTC
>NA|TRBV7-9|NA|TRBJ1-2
CASRRDILHGYTF
TGTGCCAGCAGACGGGACATTCTTCATGGCTACACCTTC
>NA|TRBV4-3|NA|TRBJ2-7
CASSQAGTRGSYEQYF
TGCGCCAGCAGCCAAGCCGGGACACGGGGGTCCTACGAGCAGTACTTC
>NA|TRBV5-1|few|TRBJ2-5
CASSARQGGGETQYF
TGCGCCAGCAGCGCAAGACAGGGCGGGGGAGAGACCCAGTACTTC
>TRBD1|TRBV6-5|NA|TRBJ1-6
CASSYLTGNSPLHF
TGTGCCAGCAGTTACCTGACAGGGAATTCACCCCTCCACTTT
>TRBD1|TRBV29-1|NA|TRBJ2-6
CSVVDRGSGANVLTF
TGCAGCGTTGTGGACAGGGGGTCTGGGGCCAACGTCCTGACTTTC
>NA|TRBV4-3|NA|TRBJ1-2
CASSQDLGHGYTF
TGCGCCAGCAGCCAAGATTTAGGACATGGCTACACCTTC
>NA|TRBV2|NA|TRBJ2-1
CASRPGLYHDEQFF
TGTGCCAGCAGGCCGGGACTGTACCATGATGAGCAGTTCTTC
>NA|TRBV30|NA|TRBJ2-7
CAWTGTVKQYF
TGTGCCTGGACCGGGACCGTTAAGCAGTACTTC
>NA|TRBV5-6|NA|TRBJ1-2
CASSRTGTPLNYGYTF
TGTGCCAGCAGCCGGACCGGGACACCTTTAAACTATGGCTACACCTTC
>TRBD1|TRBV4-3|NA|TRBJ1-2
CASSPTGAENYGYTF
TGCGCCAGCAGCCCGACAGGGGCGGAAAACTATGGCTACACCTTC
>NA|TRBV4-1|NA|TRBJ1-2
CASSPTASFNYGYTF
TGCGCCAGCAGCCCGACAGCTTCCTTTAACTATGGCTACACCTTC
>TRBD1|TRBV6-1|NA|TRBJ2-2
CASRQGATGELFF
TGTGCCAGTAGACAGGGAGCAACCGGGGAGCTGTTTTTT
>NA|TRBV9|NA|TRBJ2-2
CASSLQGGGFTGELFF
TGTGCCAGCAGCCTACAGGGTGGGGGATTCACCGGGGAGCTGTTTTTT
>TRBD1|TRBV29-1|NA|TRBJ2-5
CSVAGQGGETQYF
TGCAGCGTCGCTGGACAGGGTGGGGAGACCCAGTACTTC
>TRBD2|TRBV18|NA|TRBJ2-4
CASSPPGLAGALAKNIQYF
TGTGCCAGCTCACCACCGGGGCTAGCGGGGGCTTTAGCCAAAAACATTCAGTACTTC
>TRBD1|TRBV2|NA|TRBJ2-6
CASQTGGVTGANVLTF
TGTGCCAGCCAAACAGGGGGCGTAACTGGGGCCAACGTCCTGACTTTC
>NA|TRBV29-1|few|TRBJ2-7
CSVRRGRAYEQYF
TGCAGCGTCAGGAGGGGGCGAGCCTACGAGCAGTACTTC
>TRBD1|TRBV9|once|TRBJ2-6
CASTDRDRLFSGANVLTF
TGTGCCAGCACCGACCGGGACAGACTATTCTCTGGGGCCAACGTCCTGACTTTC
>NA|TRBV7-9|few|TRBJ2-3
CASSFGQGSTDTQYF
TGTGCCAGCAGCTTCGGTCAGGGAAGCACAGATACGCAGTATTTT
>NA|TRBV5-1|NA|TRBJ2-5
CASSFSGDETQYF
TGCGCCAGCAGCTTCTCGGGGGACGAGACCCAGTACTTC
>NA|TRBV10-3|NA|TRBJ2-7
CAISVQERYEQYF
TGTGCCATCAGTGTTCAAGAGCGGTACGAGCAGTACTTC
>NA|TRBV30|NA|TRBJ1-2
CAWSRVRGYTF
TGTGCCTGGAGTAGGGTGCGGGGCTACACCTTC
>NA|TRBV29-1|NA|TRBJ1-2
CSVEAGTTYGYTF
TGCAGCGTTGAAGCCGGGACTACCTATGGCTACACCTTC
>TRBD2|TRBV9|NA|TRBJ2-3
CASSVGVAGVTDTQYF
TGTGCCAGCAGCGTAGGAGTAGCGGGGGTCACAGATACGCAGTATTTT
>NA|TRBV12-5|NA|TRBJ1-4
CASGLLGPPEKLFF
TGTGCTAGTGGTTTGCTGGGACCTCCGGAAAAACTGTTTTTT
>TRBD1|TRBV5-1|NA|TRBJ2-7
CASSSGQGEHEQYF
TGCGCCAGCAGCTCGGGACAGGGGGAACACGAGCAGTACTTC
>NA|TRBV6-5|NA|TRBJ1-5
CASSDRWSSNQPQHF
TGTGCCAGCAGCGACAGGTGGAGTAGCAATCAGCCCCAGCATTTT
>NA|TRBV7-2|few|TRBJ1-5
CASSLQMRGGNQPQHF
TGTGCCAGCAGCTTACAAATGCGGGGAGGCAATCAGCCCCAGCATTTT
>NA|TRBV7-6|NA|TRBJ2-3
CASSLRTITDTQYF
TGTGCCAGCAGCTTAAGGACAATCACAGATACGCAGTATTTT
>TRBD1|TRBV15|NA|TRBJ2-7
CATSRVPGGYHEQYF
TGTGCCACCAGCAGAGTGCCAGGGGGCTACCACGAGCAGTACTTC
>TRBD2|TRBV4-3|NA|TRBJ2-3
CASSQDSLAGVTDTQYF
TGCGCCAGCAGCCAAGACTCTCTAGCGGGGGTCACAGATACGCAGTATTTT
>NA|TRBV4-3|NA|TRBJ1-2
CASSLQATGTSYTF
TGCGCCAGCAGCCTACAAGCTACCGGGACGAGCTACACCTTC
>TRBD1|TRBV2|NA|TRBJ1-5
CASRDGTVNQPQHF
TGTGCCAGCAGGGACGGGACAGTCAATCAGCCCCAGCATTTT
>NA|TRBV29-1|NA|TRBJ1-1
CSANPPTGSNTEAFF
TGCAGCGCGAACCCGCCGACAGGTTCGAACACTGAAGCTTTCTTT
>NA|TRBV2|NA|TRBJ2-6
CASSKAMGGANVLTF
TGTGCCAGCAGTAAAGCAATGGGTGGGGCCAACGTCCTGACTTTC
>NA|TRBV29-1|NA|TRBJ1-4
CSARSQGASEKLFF
TGCAGCGCCCGGAGCCAGGGAGCAAGCGAAAAACTGTTTTTT
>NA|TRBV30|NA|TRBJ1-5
CAWNFGHTGNQPQHF
TGTGCCTGGAACTTCGGACACACCGGGAATCAGCCCCAGCATTTT
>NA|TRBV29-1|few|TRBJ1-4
CSITLGGASEKLFF
TGCAGCATAACACTAGGGGGGGCGAGTGAAAAACTGTTTTTT
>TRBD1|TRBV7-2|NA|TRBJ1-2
CASSPWTGGNGYTF
TGTGCCAGCAGCCCCTGGACAGGGGGAAATGGCTACACCTTC
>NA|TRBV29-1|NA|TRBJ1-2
CSVDKRLHGYTF
TGCAGCGTTGACAAGAGGCTTCATGGCTACACCTTC
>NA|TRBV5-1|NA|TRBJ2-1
CASSTSLGGPRYEQFF
TGCGCCAGCAGCACATCCCTTGGGGGCCCGAGGTATGAGCAGTTCTTC
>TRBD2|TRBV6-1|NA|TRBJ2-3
CASSELTGGRTDTQYF
TGTGCCAGCAGTGAATTAACGGGGGGGAGGACAGATACGCAGTATTTT
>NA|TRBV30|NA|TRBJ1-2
CAWSPGGYGYTF
TGTGCCTGGAGTCCCGGAGGCTATGGCTACACCTTC